A single sample gave rise to the 29 T cell receptor beta chains below, sequenced in a study of control samples from healthy donors and cancer patients. The assay was immunoSEQ multiplex PCR, and TCRdb's table has in-frame clones only and misses some. The profile shows some 140,000 clones, approximately 94% of them singletons. The sample comprised blood. These receptors all come from a man between 40 and 49 years old in good health.

V and J are TRBV6-5 and TRBJ2-1; the D gene is possibly TRBD2 (7 bases). Germline CDR1 is MNHEY and CDR2 is SVGAGI. CDR3 size: 13 residues. Trimming stripped 11 bases from V and 7 bases from J, with 18 bases between. CDR3 nucleotide sequence: TGTGCCTGTGCGCGGGGGCCGTGGAATGAGCAGTTCTTC. It specifies CACARGPWNEQFF.

V and J are TRBV19 and TRBJ2-5; unclear D gene. Trimming took off 3 bases at V and 2 bases at J, with 13 bases between the two ends. The CDR3 has 15 amino acids. Per germline, CDR1 LNHDA and CDR2 SQIVND (reference sequence). CDR3 amino acids: CASSITTGLQETQYF. CDR3 DNA: TGTGCCAGTAGTATCACTACTGGGTTGCAAGAGACCCAGTACTTC.

The rearrangement links TRBV29-1 to TRBJ2-1; D possibly corresponds to TRBD2 (6 bases). The CDR3 sequence is 16 residues long. From germline, CDR1 is SQVTM and CDR2 ANQGSEA. V was trimmed by 4 bases and J by 2 bases, leaving 18 bases between them. The CDR3 reads CSVGVSGGTAYNEQFF. CDR3 nucleotide sequence: TGCAGCGTTGGGGTATCAGGAGGGACCGCCTACAATGAGCAGTTCTTC.

V is TRBV4-3 and J is TRBJ2-2; TRBD2 agrees at 10 bases. Trimming cost V 0 bases and J 3 bases; bases outside gene matches: 10. Germline V gene data show CDR1 as LGHNA and CDR2 as YSLEER. CDR3 size: 19 residues. CDR3 DNA sequence: TGCGCCAGCAGCCAAGAGGGTCCAGCGGGGGGGCCGTACACCGGGGAGCTGTTTTTT. Residues: CASSQEGPAGGPYTGELFF.

The CDR3 DNA sequence: TGTGCCAGTGCCCCGGACGGGAAGGGTCAGCCCCAGCATTTT. Amino acid sequence: CASAPDGKGQPQHF. The chain links TRBV3-1 (or the pseudogene TRBV3-2) to TRBJ1-5; D is ambiguous. With 9 bases removed from V and 6 bases from J, the gap between germline ends came to 18 bases. The CDR3 contains 14 residues. The germline CDR1 and CDR2 sequences are LGHDT and YNNKEL (reference sequence).

The chain recombines TRBV5-3 with TRBJ1-2, with 7 bases fitting TRBD1. TRBV5-3 is filed as an ORF, its function uncertain. CDR3 length: 14 residues. Trimming removed 4 bases from V and 5 bases from J; junction bases left unmatched: 8. This chain's CDR3 is CARSRGTGDYGYTF. In DNA, the CDR3 is TGTGCCAGAAGCCGAGGTACAGGGGATTATGGCTACACCTTC.

The chain joins TRBV7-9 to TRBJ2-1, with 7 bases lining up with TRBD2. The CDR3 runs 16 residues. Per germline, CDR1 SEHNR and CDR2 FQNEAQ (reference sequence). The V segment lost 1 base and the J segment 0 bases; nucleotides outside the gene matches: 3. CDR3 region: CASSLVGGSSYNEQFF. CDR3 DNA: TGTGCCAGCAGCTTAGTGGGCGGGAGCTCCTACAATGAGCAGTTCTTC.

As for this clone: One end of the junction varies from germline; a read error may be responsible. This chain uses TRBV6-5 with TRBJ1-1; 7 nucleotides agree with TRBD1. Germline CDR1 and CDR2: MNHEY and SVGAGI. The CDR3 has 15 residues. The CDR3 sequence: CASSHSPDREGEAFF. DNA for the CDR3: TGTGCCAGCAGTCACTCCCCTGACAGGGAGGGTGAAGCTTTCTTT.

The chain is built from TRBV13 and TRBJ2-7; 7 bases map to TRBD2. Germline-derived CDR1 and CDR2 are PRHDT and FYEKMQ (reference sequence). V gave up 8 bases and J gave up 4 bases; unmatched junction bases: 11. The CDR3 sequence is 14 residues long. CDR3 in amino acids: CASLQKGGGYEQYF. CDR3 sequence (DNA): TGTGCCAGCCTTCAGAAGGGCGGGGGATACGAGCAGTACTTC.

This chain uses TRBV19 with TRBJ1-1; weak D call: TRBD1 (5 bases). CDR1 LNHDA and CDR2 SQIVND come from the germline V gene (reference sequence). This CDR3 contains 12 residues. The V end lost 11 bases, the J end lost 3 bases, and 13 bases lay between the germline ends. CDR3 nucleotides: TGTGCCTGCTTGGGGGGATACACTGAAGCTTTCTTT. Its protein is CACLGGYTEAFF.

The chain links TRBV3-1 (or the pseudogene TRBV3-2) to TRBJ1-1; 10 bases are a match to TRBD1. CDR3 size: 15 residues. From germline, CDR1 is LGHDT and CDR2 YNNKEL (reference sequence). The J segment lost 6 bases and the V segment lost 5 bases, leaving 9 bases of the junction unmatched. The CDR3 sequence is CASSFRQGAVAEAFF. The DNA of the CDR3 is TGTGCCAGCAGCTTCCGACAGGGGGCAGTGGCTGAAGCTTTCTTT.

The sample holds one count of this clone. V gene TRBV9 combines with J gene TRBJ2-7; 9 positions match TRBD1. V dropped 0 bases and J dropped 2; count of bases not matched to a gene: 3. This CDR3 region has 15 residues. Germline V gene sequence: CDR1 SGDLS, CDR2 YYNGEE. The CDR3 reads CASSVGGTGTYEQYF. The DNA for the CDR3 is TGTGCCAGCAGCGTAGGTGGGACAGGGACCTACGAGCAGTACTTC.

The rearrangement joins TRBV6-1 to TRBJ1-4; tentatively, D is TRBD1 (5 bases). This CDR3 is built from 17 residues. Trimming took off 2 bases at V and 7 bases at J, with 20 bases between the two ends. Germline assignment: CDR1 MNHNS and CDR2 SASEGT. This CDR3 is CASSEQLQGGIGEKLFF. In nucleotides, the CDR3 is TGTGCCAGCAGTGAACAACTCCAGGGCGGTATTGGTGAAAAACTGTTTTTT.

The gene calls are TRBV7-8 and TRBJ1-5; D remains ambiguous. Trimming shortened V by 4 bases and J by 5 bases, and 15 bases separated the two germline ends. CDR1 is SGHVS and CDR2 is FQNEAQ in the germline V gene. This CDR3 spans 15 amino acids. CDR3 coding DNA: TGTGCCAGCAGCTCACAGAGATCGACCGATCAGCCCCAGCATTTT. Protein: CASSSQRSTDQPQHF.

This chain connects TRBV6-1 to TRBJ2-7, with 7 bases lining up with TRBD2. The V segment lost 1 base and the J segment 2 bases; nucleotides outside the gene matches: 5. Germline CDR1 MNHNS, CDR2 SASEGT. The CDR3 loop spans 15 amino acids. CDR3 in DNA: TGTGCCAGCAGTGAAGTTGCGGGGGTACCCTACGAGCAGTACTTC. This gives the protein CASSEVAGVPYEQYF.

The rearrangement links TRBV21-1 to TRBJ2-7; TRBD2, the D gene given by the table, was not confirmed from the DNA. TRBV21-1 is a known pseudogene. CDR3 length equals 14 residues. CDR3 nucleotide sequence: TGTGCCAGCATCCCCGGGACTAGTAACCACGAGCAGTACTTC. Its protein is CASIPGTSNHEQYF.

V and J are TRBV5-6 and TRBJ2-1; TRBD1 matches at 9 bases. The CDR3 is made up of 15 amino acids. J lost 3 bases, V lost 4 bases, and 5 bases had no gene match. Germline V gene sequence: CDR1 SGHDT, CDR2 YYEEEE. The CDR3 DNA reads as TGTGCCAGCAGCGAGGGACAGGGCCTCTACAATGAGCAGTTCTTC. This translates into CASSEGQGLYNEQFF. Using reference TRBV5-6 and TRBJ2-1 for the parts outside the CDR3, the full variable domain is DAGVTQSPTHLIKTRGQQVTLRCSPKSGHDTVSWYQQALGQGPQFIFQYYEEEERQRGNFPDRFSGHQFPNYSSELNVNALLLGDSALYLCASSEGQGLYNEQFFGPGTRLTVL.

The genes are TRBV6-5 and TRBJ1-2, with unresolved D. Trimming shortened V by 0 bases and J by 4 bases, and 12 bases separated the two germline ends. The CDR3 runs 15 residues. Germline V gene data show CDR1 as MNHEY and CDR2 as SVGAGI. The CDR3 sequence: CASSYSIGGRYGYTF. The CDR3 DNA sequence: TGTGCCAGCAGTTACTCGATCGGCGGTCGCTATGGCTACACCTTC.

This chain's CDR3 is CASSWGSGAYEQYF. The CDR3 bases are TGTGCCAGCAGCTGGGGCTCTGGGGCTTACGAGCAGTACTTC. The chain uses TRBV27 and TRBJ2-7, with a weak D call TRBD1 (5 bases). Trimming removed 6 bases at V and 4 bases at J, with 16 bases between. Per germline, CDR1 MNHEY and CDR2 SMNVEV (reference sequence). The CDR3 is made up of 14 amino acids.

The chain links TRBV21-1 to TRBJ1-6; the table's D call, TRBD1, has no DNA check behind it. TRBV21-1 corresponds to a pseudogene. The CDR3 totals 17 residues. CDR3 in DNA: TGTGCCAGCAGCAAAGTATTGGGACAGGTAGCCGCATCACCCCTCCACTTT. It is translated as CASSKVLGQVAASPLHF.

The V gene is TRBV7-2, the J gene TRBJ1-4, with no clear D. The ends were cut back, 2 bases at V and 5 bases at J, with 6 bases in the middle. Germline V gene data show CDR1 as SGHTA and CDR2 as FQGNSA. The CDR3 is made up of 13 amino acids. The CDR3 loop is CASSLQLNEKLFF. CDR3 bases: TGTGCCAGCAGCTTACAGTTAAATGAAAAACTGTTTTTT.

This clone appeared once. The chain couples TRBV7-9 to TRBJ2-7; 8 positions agree with TRBD2. The CDR3 spans 15 residues. From germline, CDR1 is SEHNR and CDR2 FQNEAQ (reference sequence). J was trimmed by 7 bases and V by 5 bases; bases with no gene match: 13. DNA for the CDR3: TGTGCCAGCAGCCCCGCCGGGGGGGGGTTAAGGGAGCAGTACTTC. This gives the protein CASSPAGGGLREQYF. The whole variable domain, remainder taken from reference TRBV7-9 and TRBJ2-7, is DTGVSQNPRHKITKRGQNVTFRCDPISEHNRLYWYRQTLGQGPEFLTYFQNEAQLEKSRLLSDRFSAERPKGSFSTLEIQRTEQGDSAMYLCASSPAGGGLREQYFGPGTRLTVT.

The chain recombines TRBV7-9 with TRBJ1-2, with unresolved D. The CDR3 has 15 residues. Trimming stripped 1 base from V and 4 bases from J, with 13 bases between. Germline loops: CDR1 SEHNR, CDR2 FQNEAQ (reference sequence). CDR3 in amino acids: CASSLDDTLLYGYTF. Written as DNA, the CDR3 is TGTGCCAGCAGCTTAGATGACACGCTCCTCTATGGCTACACCTTC.

V gene TRBV7-9 combines with J gene TRBJ2-2; a possible D gene is TRBD2 (5 bases). The CDR3 loop spans 16 amino acids. Germline lookup yields CDR1 SEHNR and CDR2 FQNEAQ (reference sequence). The V and J ends lost 3 bases and 1 base respectively, with 12 bases between them. CDR3 residues: CASSFAGTMNTGELFF. The DNA of the CDR3 is TGTGCCAGCAGCTTTGCGGGCACTATGAACACCGGGGAGCTGTTTTTT. The full variable domain, completed using reference TRBV7-9 and TRBJ2-2, is DTGVSQNPRHKITKRGQNVTFRCDPISEHNRLYWYRQTLGQGPEFLTYFQNEAQLEKSRLLSDRFSAERPKGSFSTLEIQRTEQGDSAMYLCASSFAGTMNTGELFFGEGSRLTVL.

This rearrangement joins TRBV11-2 to TRBJ1-5; D unresolved. CDR1 is SGHAT, CDR2 FQNNGV, per germline. V was shortened by 3 bases and J by 4 bases, with 10 bases between the two germline ends. CDR3 length: 14 amino acids. The CDR3 DNA reads TGTGCCAGCAGCTTGTGGGGATGGAATCAGCCCCAGCATTTT. This sequence encodes CASSLWGWNQPQHF.

The chain recombines TRBV30 with TRBJ1-4; D remains unclear. CDR1 GTSNPN and CDR2 SVGIG come from the germline V gene (reference sequence). V gave up 3 bases and J gave up 6 bases, with 8 bases separating them. CDR3 length equals 12 residues. The CDR3 region is CAWRVSHEKLFF. DNA for the CDR3: TGTGCCTGGAGGGTTAGTCATGAAAAACTGTTTTTT.

A remark on this clone: Compared with germline, one end of the junction differs, possibly owing to a read error. This same CDR3 is encoded by further DNA sequences in the sample. The V gene is TRBV6-5, the J gene TRBJ2-5, with 8 nucleotides matching TRBD1. This CDR3 has 16 amino acids. CDR1 is MNHEY, CDR2 SVGAGI, per germline. This chain's CDR3 is CASSSAWTGNKETQYF. The DNA for the CDR3 is TGTGCCAGTAGTTCCGCCTGGACAGGGAATAAAGAGACCCAGTACTTC.

This clone was found once. The chain is built from TRBV7-2 and TRBJ1-6; no reliable D call. The CDR3 sequence is 15 residues long. Trimming cost V 1 base and J 7 bases, with 11 bases left between them. Per the germline V gene, CDR1 is SGHTA and CDR2 is FQGNSA. The DNA for the CDR3 is TGTGCCAGCAGCTTAGAGGTTAATGGAAATTCACCCCTCCACTTT. Translating gives CASSLEVNGNSPLHF.

The chain uses TRBV6-5 and TRBJ2-4, with D perhaps being TRBD1 or TRBD2 (5 bases each). CDR3 size: 15 residues. Trimming pared 2 bases from V and 7 bases from J, leaving 15 bases between. Germline loops: CDR1 MNHEY, CDR2 SVGAGI. DNA for the CDR3: TGTGCCAGCAGTTACGGGGACCCAAAACTCAACATTCAGTACTTC. It is translated as CASSYGDPKLNIQYF.